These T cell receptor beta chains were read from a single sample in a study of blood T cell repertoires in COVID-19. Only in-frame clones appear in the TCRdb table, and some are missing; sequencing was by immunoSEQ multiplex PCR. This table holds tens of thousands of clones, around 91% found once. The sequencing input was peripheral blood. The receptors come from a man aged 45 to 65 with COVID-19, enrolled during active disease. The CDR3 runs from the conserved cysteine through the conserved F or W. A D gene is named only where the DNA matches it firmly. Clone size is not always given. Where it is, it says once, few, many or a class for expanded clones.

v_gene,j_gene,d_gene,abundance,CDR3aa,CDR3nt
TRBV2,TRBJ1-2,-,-,CASNRVQGYYGYTF,TGTGCCAGCAATCGGGTGCAGGGCTACTATGGCTACACCTTC
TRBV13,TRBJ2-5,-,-,CASSLSQGQETQYF,TGTGCCAGCAGCTTATCACAGGGCCAAGAGACCCAGTACTTC
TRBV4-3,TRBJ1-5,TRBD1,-,CASSQDNRGDQPQHF,TGCGCCAGCAGCCAAGATAACAGGGGAGATCAGCCCCAGCATTTT
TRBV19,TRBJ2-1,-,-,CASSFKGLFDEQFF,TGTGCCAGTAGCTTTAAGGGGCTCTTCGATGAGCAGTTCTTC
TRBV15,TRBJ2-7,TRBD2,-,CATSRLAGDNEQYF,TGTGCCACCAGCAGACTAGCGGGAGACAACGAGCAGTACTTC
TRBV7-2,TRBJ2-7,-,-,CASSLDFNSYEQYF,TGTGCCAGCAGCTTGGACTTCAACTCCTACGAGCAGTACTTC
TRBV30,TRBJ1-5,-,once,CAWSAESQGNQPQHF,TGTGCCTGGAGTGCCGAATCCCAGGGAAATCAGCCCCAGCATTTT
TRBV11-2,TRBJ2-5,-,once,CASSPGVVSETQYF,TGTGCCAGCAGCCCGGGGGTGGTTTCAGAGACCCAGTACTTC
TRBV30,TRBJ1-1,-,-,CAWSVSPLGTEAFF,TGTGCCTGGAGTGTGTCCCCCCTCGGGACTGAAGCTTTCTTT
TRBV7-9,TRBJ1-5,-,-,CASSRQDDQPQHF,TGTGCCAGCAGCCGACAGGACGATCAGCCCCAGCATTTT
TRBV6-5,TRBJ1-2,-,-,CASSYSREGYTF,TGTGCCAGCAGTTACTCGAGGGAAGGCTACACCTTC
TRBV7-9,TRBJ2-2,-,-,CASSSGGELFF,TGTGCCAGCAGCTCAGGCGGGGAGCTGTTTTTT
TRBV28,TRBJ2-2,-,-,CASRALTELDTGELFF,TGTGCCAGCAGGGCTTTGACGGAACTAGACACCGGGGAGCTGTTTTTT
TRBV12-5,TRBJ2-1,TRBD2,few,CASGDRTSGRWKSYNEQFF,TGTGCTAGTGGGGATAGGACTAGCGGGAGGTGGAAATCCTACAATGAGCAGTTCTTC
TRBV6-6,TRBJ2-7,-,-,CASSYYGPPYEQYF,TGTGCCAGCAGTTACTATGGCCCCCCTTACGAGCAGTACTTC
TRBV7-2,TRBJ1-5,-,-,CASSPAVRDIQPQHF,TGTGCCAGCAGCCCAGCCGTCAGGGACATTCAGCCCCAGCATTTT
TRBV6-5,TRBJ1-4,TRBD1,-,CASSTGTGNEKLFF,TGTGCCAGCAGTACCGGGACAGGGAATGAAAAACTGTTTTTT
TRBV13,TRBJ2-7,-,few,CASSIDRVGQYF,TGTGCCAGCAGCATCGACCGGGTAGGGCAGTACTTC
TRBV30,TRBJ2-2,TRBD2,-,CARLAGYTGGELFF,TGTGCCAGACTAGCGGGCTACACGGGCGGGGAGCTGTTTTTT
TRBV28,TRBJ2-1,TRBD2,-,CASRVAGVYNEQFF,TGTGCCAGCAGGGTAGCGGGAGTTTACAATGAGCAGTTCTTC
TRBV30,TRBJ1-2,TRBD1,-,CAWSKGASNYGYTF,TGTGCCTGGAGTAAGGGGGCCTCTAACTATGGCTACACCTTC
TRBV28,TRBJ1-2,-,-,CASSLIPTGPPRGYTF,TGTGCCAGCAGTTTAATCCCCACAGGGCCTCCTAGGGGCTACACCTTC
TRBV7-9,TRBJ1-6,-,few,CASSPEAQGSPLHF,TGTGCCAGCAGCCCCGAGGCCCAGGGTTCACCCCTCCACTTT
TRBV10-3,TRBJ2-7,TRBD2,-,CAIGWASGSYEQYF,TGTGCCATCGGATGGGCTAGCGGGTCCTACGAGCAGTACTTC
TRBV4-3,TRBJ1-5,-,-,CASSPDSNYQPQHF,TGCGCCAGCAGCCCTGACAGTAATTATCAGCCCCAGCATTTT
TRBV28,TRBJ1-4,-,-,CASSFIRMREATNEKLFF,TGTGCCAGCAGTTTTATAAGAATGCGGGAGGCAACTAATGAAAAACTGTTTTTT
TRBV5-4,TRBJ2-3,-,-,CASSPTGRKSDTQYF,TGTGCCAGCAGTCCCACAGGTCGTAAAAGTGATACGCAGTATTTT
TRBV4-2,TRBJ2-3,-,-,CASSQGSSRTDTQYF,TGTGCCAGCAGCCAAGGGTCCTCGAGGACAGATACGCAGTATTTT
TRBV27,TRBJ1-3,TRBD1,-,CASTWDRANPGNTIYF,TGTGCCAGCACATGGGACAGGGCGAATCCTGGAAACACCATATATTTT
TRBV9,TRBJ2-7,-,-,CASSLRSGASYEQYF,TGTGCCAGCAGCCTAAGAAGTGGGGCCTCCTACGAGCAGTACTTC
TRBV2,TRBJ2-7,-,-,CASSRGSYEQYF,TGTGCCAGCAGTAGGGGGTCCTACGAGCAGTACTTC
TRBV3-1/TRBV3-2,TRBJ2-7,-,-,CASSQDPLYEQYF,TGTGCCAGCAGCCAAGACCCCCTCTACGAGCAGTACTTC
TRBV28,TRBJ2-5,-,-,CASSSGQLYQETQYF,TGTGCCAGCAGCTCAGGACAGTTATACCAAGAGACCCAGTACTTC
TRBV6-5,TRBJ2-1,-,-,CASRPREFGNEQFF,TGTGCCAGCAGGCCCCGGGAGTTCGGCAATGAGCAGTTCTTC
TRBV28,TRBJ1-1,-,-,CASSFTGMNTEAFF,TGTGCCAGCAGTTTTACAGGCATGAACACTGAAGCTTTCTTT
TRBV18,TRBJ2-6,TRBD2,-,CASSPRGTSVNEISGANVLTF,TGTGCCAGCTCACCAAGAGGCACTAGCGTCAACGAAATCTCTGGGGCCAACGTCCTGACTTTC
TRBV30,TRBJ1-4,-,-,CAWNGAGDEKLFF,TGTGCCTGGAACGGGGCAGGGGACGAAAAACTGTTTTTT
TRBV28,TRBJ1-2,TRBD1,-,CASSSRGTGVYGYTF,TGTGCCAGCAGTTCACGAGGGACAGGCGTATATGGCTACACCTTC
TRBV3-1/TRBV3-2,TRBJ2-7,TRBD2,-,CASSQGTSGYYEQYF,TGTGCCAGCAGCCAAGGTACTAGCGGGTACTACGAGCAGTACTTC
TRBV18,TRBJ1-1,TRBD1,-,CASSRSGQGGTTEAFF,TGTGCCAGCTCCCGCAGCGGACAGGGAGGGACCACTGAAGCTTTCTTT
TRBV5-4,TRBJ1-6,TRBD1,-,CAVRRTGDNSPLHF,TGTGCCGTGCGTCGGACAGGGGATAATTCACCCCTCCACTTT
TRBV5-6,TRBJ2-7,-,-,CASSLGQFYEQYF,TGTGCCAGCAGCTTGGGACAGTTTTACGAGCAGTACTTC
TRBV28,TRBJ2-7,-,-,CASRYSGPTREQYF,TGTGCCAGCAGATATAGCGGTCCTACGAGGGAGCAGTACTTC
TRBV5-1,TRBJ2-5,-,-,CASSFSNSPQETQYF,TGCGCCAGCAGCTTTTCAAACTCTCCACAAGAGACCCAGTACTTC
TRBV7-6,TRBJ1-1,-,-,CASSLARTNTEAFF,TGTGCCAGCAGCTTAGCGCGCACCAACACTGAAGCTTTCTTT
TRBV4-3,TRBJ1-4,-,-,CASSQDGQSLNEKLFF,TGCGCCAGCAGCCAAGATGGACAGAGCCTTAATGAAAAACTGTTTTTT
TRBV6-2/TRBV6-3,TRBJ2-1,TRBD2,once,CASSYSSGRSSYNEQFF,TGTGCCAGCAGTTACTCTAGCGGGAGGAGCTCCTACAATGAGCAGTTCTTC
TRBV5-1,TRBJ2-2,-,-,CASSLVGTGEFRELFF,TGCGCCAGCAGCTTGGTAGGGACGGGGGAATTTCGGGAGCTGTTTTTT
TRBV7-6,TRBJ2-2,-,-,CASSLAGLAGGELFF,TGTGCCAGCAGCTTAGCTGGGCTAGCCGGCGGGGAGCTGTTTTTT
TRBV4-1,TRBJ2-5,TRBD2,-,CASSHPGLAGAGQETQYF,TGCGCCAGCAGCCACCCGGGACTAGCGGGAGCTGGCCAAGAGACCCAGTACTTC
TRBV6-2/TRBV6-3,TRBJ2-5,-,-,CASSKNNESRETQYF,TGTGCCAGCAGCAAAAATAACGAGAGTCGAGAGACCCAGTACTTC
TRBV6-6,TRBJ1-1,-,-,CASRIQVEAFF,TGTGCCAGCAGAATACAGGTTGAAGCTTTCTTT
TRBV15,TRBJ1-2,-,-,CATSRRGQLLAQGYTF,TGTGCCACCAGCAGAAGAGGACAGTTATTGGCCCAAGGCTACACCTTC
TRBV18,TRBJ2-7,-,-,CASSRTAQTDGEQYF,TGTGCCAGCTCACGGACAGCTCAAACGGACGGCGAGCAGTACTTC
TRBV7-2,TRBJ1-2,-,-,CASSVSQRHREDGYTF,TGTGCCAGCAGCGTCTCTCAACGGCATCGGGAGGATGGCTACACCTTC
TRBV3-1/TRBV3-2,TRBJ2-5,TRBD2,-,CASSPTGGGETQYF,TGTGCCAGCAGCCCCACGGGAGGGGGAGAGACCCAGTACTTC